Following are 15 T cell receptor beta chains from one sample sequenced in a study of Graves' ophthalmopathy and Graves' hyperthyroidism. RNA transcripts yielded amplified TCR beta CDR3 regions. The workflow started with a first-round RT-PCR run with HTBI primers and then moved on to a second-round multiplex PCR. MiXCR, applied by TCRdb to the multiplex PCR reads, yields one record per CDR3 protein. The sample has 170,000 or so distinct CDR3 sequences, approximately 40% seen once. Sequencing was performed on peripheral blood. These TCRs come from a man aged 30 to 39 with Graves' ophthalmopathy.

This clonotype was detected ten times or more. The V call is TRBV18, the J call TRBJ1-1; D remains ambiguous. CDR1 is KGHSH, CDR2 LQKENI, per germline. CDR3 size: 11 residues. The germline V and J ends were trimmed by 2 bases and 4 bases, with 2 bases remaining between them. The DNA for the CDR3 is TGTGCCAGCTCACCATCCACTGAAGCTTTCTTT. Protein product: CASSPSTEAFF.

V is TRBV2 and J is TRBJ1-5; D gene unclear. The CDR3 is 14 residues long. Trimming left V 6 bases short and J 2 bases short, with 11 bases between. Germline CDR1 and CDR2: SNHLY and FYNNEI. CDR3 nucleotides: TGTGCCAGCAGCGATCAGGTTGGCAATCAGCCCCAGCATTTT. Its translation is CASSDQVGNQPQHF.

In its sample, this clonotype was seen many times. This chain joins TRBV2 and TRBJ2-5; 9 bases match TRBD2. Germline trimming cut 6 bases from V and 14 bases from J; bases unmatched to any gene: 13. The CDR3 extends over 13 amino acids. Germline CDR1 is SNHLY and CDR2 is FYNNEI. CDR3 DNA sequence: TGTGCCAGCAGAAGTAGCGGGAGCGCACCGGTATACTTC. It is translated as CASRSSGSAPVYF.

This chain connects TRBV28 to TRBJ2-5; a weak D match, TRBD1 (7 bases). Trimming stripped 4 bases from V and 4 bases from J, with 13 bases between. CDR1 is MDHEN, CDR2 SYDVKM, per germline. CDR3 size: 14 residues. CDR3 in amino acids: CASSSFQGGETQYF. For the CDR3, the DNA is TGTGCCAGCAGTTCGTTCCAGGGGGGAGAGACCCAGTACTTC.

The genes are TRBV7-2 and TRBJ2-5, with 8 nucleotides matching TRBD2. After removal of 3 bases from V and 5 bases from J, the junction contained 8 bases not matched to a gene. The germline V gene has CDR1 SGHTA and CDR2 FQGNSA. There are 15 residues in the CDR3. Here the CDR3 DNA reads TGTGCCAGCAGCTTCGTAGCGGGAACCCGCGAGACCCAGTACTTC. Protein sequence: CASSFVAGTRETQYF.

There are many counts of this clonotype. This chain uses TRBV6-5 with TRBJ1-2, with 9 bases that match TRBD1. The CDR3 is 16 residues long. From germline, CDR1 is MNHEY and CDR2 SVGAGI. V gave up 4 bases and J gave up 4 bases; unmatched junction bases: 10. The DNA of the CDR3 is TGTGCCAGCAGTTCCGACAGGGGGACTACTGGCTATGGCTACACCTTC. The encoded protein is CASSSDRGTTGYGYTF.

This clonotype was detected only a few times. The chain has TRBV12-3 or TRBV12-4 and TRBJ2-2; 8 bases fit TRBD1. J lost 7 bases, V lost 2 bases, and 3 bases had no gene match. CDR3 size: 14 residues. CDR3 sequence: CASSLQGAVGELFF. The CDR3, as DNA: TGTGCCAGCAGTTTACAGGGGGCGGTCGGGGAGCTGTTTTTT.

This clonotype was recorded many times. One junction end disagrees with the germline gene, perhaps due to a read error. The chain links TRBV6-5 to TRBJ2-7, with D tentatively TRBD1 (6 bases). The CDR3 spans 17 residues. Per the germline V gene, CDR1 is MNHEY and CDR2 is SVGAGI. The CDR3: CASSYDAATNGGYEQHF. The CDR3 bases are TGTGCCAGCAGTTACGACGCCGCGACTAATGGGGGCTACGAGCAGCACTTC.

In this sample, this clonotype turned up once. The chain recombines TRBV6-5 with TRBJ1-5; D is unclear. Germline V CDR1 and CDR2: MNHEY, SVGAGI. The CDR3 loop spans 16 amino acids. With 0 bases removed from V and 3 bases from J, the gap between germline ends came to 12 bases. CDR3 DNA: TGTGCCAGCAGTTACTCCGGTGGTTTTAACAATCAGCCCCAGCATTTT. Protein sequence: CASSYSGGFNNQPQHF.

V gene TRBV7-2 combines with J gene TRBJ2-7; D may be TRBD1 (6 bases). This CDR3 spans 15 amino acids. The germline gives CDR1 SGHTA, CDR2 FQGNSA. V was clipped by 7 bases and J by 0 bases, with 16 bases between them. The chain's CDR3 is CASNLGQLNSYEQYF. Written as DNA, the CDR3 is TGTGCCAGCAACCTAGGACAGTTGAACTCCTACGAGCAGTACTTC.

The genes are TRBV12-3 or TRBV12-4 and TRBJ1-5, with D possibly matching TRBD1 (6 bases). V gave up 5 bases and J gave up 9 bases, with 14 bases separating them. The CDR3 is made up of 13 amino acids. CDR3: CASSLSGDAPQHF. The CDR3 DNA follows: TGTGCCAGCAGTCTATCAGGGGACGCGCCCCAGCATTTT.

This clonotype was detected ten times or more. Written as DNA, the CDR3 is TGTGCCAGCAGCGTCAGTTCTGGAAACACCATATATTTT. Translation gives CASSVSSGNTIYF. The chain has TRBV9 and TRBJ1-3, with D unclear. Germline CDR1 SGDLS, CDR2 YYNGEE. The ends were cut back, 2 bases at V and 1 base at J, with 4 bases in the middle. This CDR3 is built from 13 residues. Looking up the rest from reference TRBV9 and TRBJ1-3 gives the full variable domain: DSGVTQTPKHLITATGQRVTLRCSPRSGDLSVYWYQQSLDQGLQFLIQYYNGEERAKGNILERFSAQQFPDLHSELNLSSLELGDSALYFCASSVSSGNTIYFGEGSWLTVV.

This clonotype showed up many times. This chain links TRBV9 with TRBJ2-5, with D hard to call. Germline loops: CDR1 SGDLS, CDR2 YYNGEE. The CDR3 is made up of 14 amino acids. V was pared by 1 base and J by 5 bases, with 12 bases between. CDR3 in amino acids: CASSVSSRGETQYF. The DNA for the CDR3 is TGTGCCAGCAGCGTAAGCTCGCGTGGCGAGACCCAGTACTTC.

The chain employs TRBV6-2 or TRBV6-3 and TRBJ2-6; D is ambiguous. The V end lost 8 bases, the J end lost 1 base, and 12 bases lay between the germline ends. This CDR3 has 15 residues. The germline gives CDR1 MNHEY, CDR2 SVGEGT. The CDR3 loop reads CASLGMASGANVLTF. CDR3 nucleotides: TGTGCCAGCTTAGGGATGGCGTCTGGGGCCAACGTCCTGACTTTC.

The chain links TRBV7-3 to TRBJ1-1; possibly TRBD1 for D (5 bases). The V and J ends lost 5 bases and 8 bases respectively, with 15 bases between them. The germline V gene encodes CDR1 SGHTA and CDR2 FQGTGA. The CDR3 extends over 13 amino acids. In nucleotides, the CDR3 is TGTGCCAGCAGCCAGGGACCGGGAATGGAAGCTTTCTTT. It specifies CASSQGPGMEAFF.